Listed below are T cell receptor beta chains from one sample, sequenced in a study of cytomegalovirus exposure and HLA in healthy donors. TCRdb's copy holds only in-frame clones and misses some; the assay was immunoSEQ multiplex PCR. Here the sample spans about 170,000 clones, around 86% being singletons. Specimen: PBMCs. The receptor source for this set is a young man in good health and CMV-seropositive. The CDR3 runs from the conserved cysteine through the conserved F or W. The order of the fields is J gene, clone size, D gene, V gene, CDR3 protein, CDR3 DNA. The D gene is left open where the match is weak. Size tells how often a clone was seen (once, few, many) or the class of an expanded clone, and some rows leave it out.

>TRBJ2-7|.|TRBD1|TRBV16
CASSQIRTGTYEQYF
TGTGCCAGCAGCCAAATTAGGACAGGGACTTACGAGCAGTACTTC
>TRBJ1-1|few|TRBD1|TRBV11-2
CASSSRQGNTEAFF
TGTGCCAGCAGTTCGAGACAGGGTAACACTGAAGCTTTCTTT
>TRBJ2-4|.|TRBD1|TRBV29-1
CSVETGGAKGKNIQYF
TGCAGCGTTGAAACAGGGGGCGCCAAGGGCAAAAACATTCAGTACTTC
>TRBJ2-7|.|TRBD1|TRBV19
CASSTGTGAPQQYF
TGTGCCAGTAGTACCGGGACAGGGGCCCCTCAGCAGTACTTC
>TRBJ1-4|.|.|TRBV6-1
CASSVRSDFNEKLFF
TGTGCCAGCAGCGTCCGATCCGACTTTAATGAAAAACTGTTTTTT
>TRBJ2-1|.|.|TRBV13
CASSRQGGGNEQFF
TGTGCCAGCAGCCGACAGGGAGGAGGCAATGAGCAGTTCTTC
>TRBJ1-2|.|TRBD1|TRBV2
CASAGTGSYGYTF
TGTGCCAGCGCCGGGACAGGGTCCTATGGCTACACCTTC
>TRBJ1-5|.|.|TRBV15
CATSREPGQPQHF
TGTGCCACCAGCAGAGAACCGGGACAGCCCCAGCATTTT
>TRBJ2-4|few|TRBD1|TRBV7-2
CASSATGMIGAGNIQYF
TGTGCCAGCAGCGCGACAGGGATGATCGGGGCTGGAAACATTCAGTACTTC
>TRBJ1-5|.|.|TRBV27
CASAPGGGHVPQHF
TGTGCCAGCGCGCCGGGGGGCGGACACGTACCCCAGCATTTT
>TRBJ1-3|.|.|TRBV19
CASSNSAFSGNTIYF
TGTGCCAGTAGTAACAGTGCCTTCTCTGGAAACACCATATATTTT
>TRBJ2-7|.|.|TRBV7-2
CASSLIRRTRGDEQYF
TGTGCCAGCAGCTTAATTAGACGGACCCGGGGTGACGAGCAGTACTTC
>TRBJ1-2|.|TRBD1|TRBV7-9
CASTPPSDRGNRYTF
TGTGCCAGCACCCCCCCATCGGACAGGGGAAACCGCTACACCTTC
>TRBJ1-1|.|.|TRBV27
CATHGQGRNMNTEAFF
TGTGCCACCCACGGACAAGGGAGGAACATGAACACTGAAGCTTTCTTT
>TRBJ2-1|once|.|TRBV9
CASSDRYSSYNEQFF
TGTGCCAGCAGCGACAGGTACAGCTCCTACAATGAGCAGTTCTTC
>TRBJ1-2|.|.|TRBV20-1
CSARRGYGYTF
TGCAGTGCCCGGCGGGGCTATGGCTACACCTTC
>TRBJ1-4|once|.|TRBV5-6
CASSLFGRGAGEKLFF
TGTGCCAGCAGCTTGTTTGGTCGGGGGGCAGGTGAAAAACTGTTTTTT
>TRBJ1-2|.|.|TRBV9
CASSVAGNYGYTF
TGTGCCAGCAGCGTAGCCGGTAACTATGGCTACACCTTC
>TRBJ1-4|once|.|TRBV6-1
CASSKAGALFF
TGTGCCAGCTCGAAAGCGGGGGCTTTGTTTTTT
>TRBJ1-5|.|TRBD1|TRBV6-6
CASRSPTGGEQPQHF
TGTGCCAGCAGATCCCCGACAGGGGGCGAACAGCCCCAGCATTTT
>TRBJ1-1|few|.|TRBV7-3
CASSPNVQGEAFF
TGTGCCAGCAGCCCTAATGTACAGGGTGAAGCTTTCTTT
>TRBJ1-2|.|TRBD1|TRBV7-9
CASSSLQGAGHGYTF
TGTGCCAGCAGCTCCTTACAGGGGGCGGGACATGGCTACACCTTC
>TRBJ2-3|.|.|TRBV7-8
CASSWRDASDTQYF
TGTGCCAGCAGCTGGCGGGACGCCTCAGATACGCAGTATTTT
>TRBJ2-3|.|TRBD2|TRBV9
CASSVPGGAAGEMSTDTQYF
TGTGCCAGCAGCGTACCCGGGGGAGCGGCGGGAGAAATGAGCACAGATACGCAGTATTTT
>TRBJ2-2|.|TRBD2|TRBV5-4
CASSLDLAGGSGELFF
TGTGCCAGCAGCTTGGACCTAGCGGGGGGGTCCGGGGAGCTGTTTTTT
>TRBJ2-5|.|TRBD1|TRBV28
CASSLRDRATERTQYF
TGTGCCAGCAGTTTGAGGGACAGGGCGACTGAAAGAACCCAGTACTTC